What follows are 24 T cell receptor beta chains derived from one specimen sequenced in a study of T cell responses to AZD1222 COVID-19 vaccine. Sequencing was performed with immunoSEQ multiplex PCR; in TCRdb, only in-frame clones are kept and a portion is missing. The sample lists under 50,000 clones; around nine tenths were seen once. The specimen comprised peripheral blood, sampled 28 days after the second AZD1222 dose. All receptors come from an adult who received the AZD1222 COVID-19 vaccine.

The chain is built from TRBV13 and TRBJ1-4, with 8 positions matching TRBD1. The ends lost 5 bases at V and 7 bases at J; junction bases unmatched: 9. Germline-derived CDR1 and CDR2 are PRHDT and FYEKMQ (reference sequence). CDR3 length equals 15 residues. The CDR3 here is CASSSAGGVGEKLFF. The CDR3 DNA sequence: TGTGCCAGCAGCAGCGCAGGGGGCGTAGGTGAAAAACTGTTTTTT.

This chain uses TRBV7-3 with TRBJ2-3; D possibly corresponds to TRBD2 (6 bases). The CDR3 spans 14 residues. CDR1 and CDR2 (germline): SGHTA, FQGTGA. V was cut by 5 bases and J by 3 bases, with 12 bases left in between. Here the CDR3 DNA reads TGTGCCAGCAGCGCCGGGGGTTTTACAGATACGCAGTATTTT. This encodes CASSAGGFTDTQYF.

The table lists this clone with a few counts. The CDR3 DNA follows: TGCGCCAGCAGCCCGGGACAGCAAGCCTACGAGCAGTACTTC. Residues: CASSPGQQAYEQYF. The chain carries TRBV5-1 and TRBJ2-7, with 7 bases matching TRBD1. The V and J ends lost 4 bases and 2 bases, in that order; junction bases with no gene match: 6. CDR1 SGHRS and CDR2 YFSETQ come from the germline V gene. The CDR3 contains 14 residues.

The chain has TRBV19 and TRBJ2-1, with 8 bases identical to TRBD1. Germline V gene lookup returns CDR1 LNHDA and CDR2 SQIVND (reference sequence). Trimming removed 2 bases from V and 7 bases from J; junction bases left unmatched: 7. This CDR3 contains 15 residues. The CDR3 nucleotides are TGTGCCAGTAGTATAAGGAGCAGGGGGCAGAATGAGCAGTTCTTC. It encodes CASSIRSRGQNEQFF. Based on the CDR3 plus reference TRBV19 and TRBJ2-1, the full variable domain is DGGITQSPKYLFRKEGQNVTLSCEQNLNHDAMYWYRQDPGQGLRLIYYSQIVNDFQKGDIAEGYSVSREKKESFPLTVTSAQKNPTAFYLCASSIRSRGQNEQFFGPGTRLTVL.

The chain joins TRBV7-3 to TRBJ2-7; D tentatively fits TRBD1 or TRBD2 (5 bases each). The ends were cut back, 5 bases at V and 7 bases at J, with 15 bases in the middle. The CDR3 covers 13 residues. The germline V gene encodes CDR1 SGHTA and CDR2 FQGTGA. DNA for the CDR3: TGTGCCAGCAGCCAGGACTCCTGGGGGGAGCAGTACTTC. It translates to CASSQDSWGEQYF.

The gene calls are TRBV6-5 and TRBJ2-7, with 9 bases lining up with TRBD2. Germline trimming cut 6 bases from V and 3 bases from J; bases unmatched to any gene: 6. The CDR3 has 14 residues. The germline gives CDR1 MNHEY, CDR2 SVGAGI. This chain's CDR3 is CASSPTSGNYEQYF. CDR3 sequence (DNA): TGTGCCAGCAGCCCGACTAGCGGAAACTACGAGCAGTACTTC.

This clone was counted a single time. V usage is TRBV9 and J usage is TRBJ1-1; D gene ambiguous. CDR1 is SGDLS and CDR2 is YYNGEE in the germline V gene. Between the trimmed V and J ends, which lost 3 bases and 2 bases, there was a span of 14 bases. The CDR3 consists of 15 residues. This CDR3 is CASSAIHAANTEAFF. The DNA for the CDR3 is TGTGCCAGCAGCGCTATCCATGCGGCAAACACTGAAGCTTTCTTT.

This chain joins TRBV19 and TRBJ1-2; 8 bases agree with TRBD1. Germline trimming cut 5 bases from V and 8 bases from J; bases unmatched to any gene: 7. The germline V gene has CDR1 LNHDA and CDR2 SQIVND (reference sequence). The CDR3 runs to 13 residues. The CDR3 DNA is TGTGCCAGTAGTTCGGACAGGGCTCTCGGCTACACCTTC. It codes for CASSSDRALGYTF.

The chain combines TRBV18 with TRBJ2-5; the D gene is possibly TRBD2 (5 bases). Trimming left V 6 bases short and J 5 bases short, with 10 bases between. The germline V gene encodes CDR1 KGHSH and CDR2 LQKENI. The CDR3 has 12 residues. CDR3 sequence (DNA): TGTGCCAGCTCTGCAAGGGAGGAGACCCAGTACTTC. Residues: CASSAREETQYF.

CDR3 region: CAWDNLAGELNEQFF. The DNA for the CDR3 is TGTGCCTGGGACAATCTAGCGGGAGAGCTCAATGAGCAGTTCTTC. The chain carries TRBV30 and TRBJ2-1, with 10 bases matching TRBD2. Germline CDR1 and CDR2: GTSNPN and SVGIG (reference sequence). J was trimmed by 6 bases and V by 5 bases; bases with no gene match: 10. The CDR3 runs to 15 residues. The full variable domain, rest sourced from reference TRBV30 and TRBJ2-1, is SQTIHQWPATLVQPVGSPLSLECTVEGTSNPNLYWYRQAAGRGLQLLFYSVGIGQISSEVPQNLSASRPQDRQFILSSKKLLLSDSGFYLCAWDNLAGELNEQFFGPGTRLTVL.

This chain links TRBV20-1 with TRBJ2-7; 11 bases line up with TRBD2. Germline V CDR1 and CDR2: DFQATT, SNEGSKA (reference sequence). The CDR3 covers 14 residues. The J segment lost 4 bases and the V segment lost 3 bases, leaving 5 bases of the junction unmatched. The CDR3: CSASLLAGVYEQYF. CDR3 nucleotides: TGCAGTGCTAGTCTACTAGCGGGAGTTTACGAGCAGTACTTC.

The genes are TRBV30 and TRBJ1-1, with D perhaps matching TRBD1 (5 bases). Germline assignment: CDR1 GTSNPN and CDR2 SVGIG (reference sequence). The CDR3 totals 11 residues. CDR3 coding DNA: TGTAGCGCGGGGGGATGGACTGAAGCTTTCTTT. Translated, it gives CSAGGWTEAFF.

V is TRBV6-5 and J is TRBJ2-7; 9 bases match TRBD2. The length of the CDR3 is 15 residues. V gave up 0 bases and J gave up 0 bases; unmatched junction bases: 0. Looked up from germline, CDR1 is MNHEY and CDR2 is SVGAGI. As DNA, the CDR3 is TGTGCCAGCAGTTACTCTAGCGGGAGCTCCTACGAGCAGTACTTC. Translating it yields CASSYSSGSSYEQYF.

The chain joins TRBV19 to TRBJ2-2; D remains unclear. Per germline, CDR1 LNHDA and CDR2 SQIVND (reference sequence). V lost 3 bases and J lost 1, with 9 bases in between. The CDR3 runs 15 residues. CDR3 DNA sequence: TGTGCCAGTAGTATCGAGGCGGTGAACACCGGGGAGCTGTTTTTT. Its translation is CASSIEAVNTGELFF.

The chain joins TRBV28 to TRBJ2-7; no firm D call. CDR1 and CDR2 from the germline V gene are MDHEN and SYDVKM. Trimming cost V 2 bases and J 0 bases, with 17 bases left between them. The CDR3 loop spans 17 amino acids. CDR3 nucleotide sequence: TGTGCCAGCAGTTTAAAGCGTTGGACGGCGCACTCCTACGAGCAGTACTTC. Translation gives CASSLKRWTAHSYEQYF.

The J gene is TRBJ2-7, the V gene TRBV4-3, with a tentative D call TRBD2 (5 bases). Per the germline V gene, CDR1 is LGHNA and CDR2 is YSLEER. The CDR3 is made up of 16 amino acids. V lost 1 base, J lost 0 bases, and 13 bases lay in between. The CDR3 sequence: CASSQGTRGSSYEQYF. CDR3 bases: TGCGCCAGCAGCCAAGGGACCCGGGGAAGCTCCTACGAGCAGTACTTC.

A single count supports this clone. V is TRBV5-4 and J is TRBJ2-3; 7 nucleotides agree with TRBD2. The CDR3 contains 16 residues. Germline V lookup: CDR1 SGHNT, CDR2 YYREEE (reference sequence). V lost 5 bases to trimming and J lost 5 bases; unmatched junction nucleotides: 14. CDR3 in amino acids: CASSSGGSGRGDTQYF. In DNA form, the CDR3 reads TGTGCCAGCAGTTCGGGAGGTAGCGGGCGGGGAGATACGCAGTATTTT.

This clone was detected once. The genes are TRBV7-2 and TRBJ2-7; D call uncertain. V lost 2 bases and J 6 bases, leaving 11 bases between the germline ends. This CDR3 contains 13 residues. Germline CDR1 SGHTA, CDR2 FQGNSA. The CDR3 DNA reads TGTGCCAGCAGCTTAACACAGCTTGTCGAGCAGTACTTC. Its translation is CASSLTQLVEQYF.

The chain couples TRBV3-1 (or the pseudogene TRBV3-2) to TRBJ2-1; the D call may be TRBD1 or TRBD2 (6 bases each). The germline CDR1 and CDR2 sequences are LGHDT and YNNKEL (reference sequence). The CDR3 has 14 amino acids. With 4 bases removed from V and 10 bases from J, the gap between germline ends came to 17 bases. CDR3 protein: CASSPPWRGYEQFF. In DNA, the CDR3 is TGTGCCAGCAGCCCCCCATGGAGGGGGTACGAGCAGTTCTTC.

This rearrangement joins TRBV5-4 to TRBJ2-5; 11 positions agree with TRBD1. Germline values: CDR1 SGHNT, CDR2 YYREEE (reference sequence). This CDR3 region has 16 residues. The junction had 6 bases not matched to a gene; V was cut back by 4 bases and J by 1 base. CDR3 in amino acids: CASSQWTGGPQETQYF. DNA of the CDR3: TGTGCCAGCAGCCAGTGGACAGGGGGCCCCCAAGAGACCCAGTACTTC. The variable domain in full, completed from reference TRBV5-4 and TRBJ2-5, reads ETGVTQSPTHLIKTRGQQVTLRCSSQSGHNTVSWYQQALGQGPQFIFQYYREEENGRGNFPPRFSGLQFPNYSSELNVNALELDDSALYLCASSQWTGGPQETQYFGPGTRLLVL.

The genes are TRBV7-2 and TRBJ2-7; the D is unclear. The germline V gene encodes CDR1 SGHTA and CDR2 FQGNSA. Trimming cost V 1 base and J 6 bases, with 7 bases left between them. There are 12 residues in the CDR3. CDR3 coding DNA: TGTGCCAGCAGCTTAGATGTGGGCGAGCAGTACTTC. Protein sequence: CASSLDVGEQYF.

The V and J genes are TRBV7-6 and TRBJ1-5; D is ambiguous. This CDR3 has 14 residues. Trimming stripped 1 base from V and 5 bases from J, with 9 bases between. Germline V gene data show CDR1 as SGHVS and CDR2 as FNYEAQ. CDR3 bases: TGTGCCAGCAGCTTAGAAGGCAGCCATCAGCCCCAGCATTTT. Encoded protein: CASSLEGSHQPQHF.

The rearrangement links TRBV5-1 to TRBJ2-5; the match to TRBD1 covers 12 bases. Germline CDR1 and CDR2: SGHRS and YFSETQ. CDR3 size: 14 residues. V lost 6 bases, J lost 2 bases, and 2 bases stayed unmatched. The CDR3 loop is CASKGQGAQETQYF. CDR3 sequence (DNA): TGCGCCAGCAAGGGACAGGGGGCGCAAGAGACCCAGTACTTC.

This chain connects TRBV6-1 to TRBJ1-2; 7 nucleotides match TRBD1. The CDR3 has 14 residues. V lost 2 bases to trimming and J lost 4 bases; unmatched junction nucleotides: 4. The germline V gene has CDR1 MNHNS and CDR2 SASEGT. CDR3 DNA: TGTGCCAGCAGTGAAATGACAGGGCGCTATGGCTACACCTTC. Translation gives CASSEMTGRYGYTF.